Sequencing of this T cell receptor beta chain was carried out in a study of tumor and adjacent non-tumor tissue in lung cancer. The table lists this clonotype with a few counts. This sample's RNA came from whole unsorted tissue. Three rounds of nested PCR, following a modified ARM-PCR protocol, produced the TCRbeta library. TCRdb used MiXCR to reprocess the multiplex PCR reads, holding one entry per CDR3 protein. The table has 70,000 to 80,000 distinct CDR3 sequences, just under 75% seen once; the top ten hold approximately 9.5%. Germline V CDR1 and CDR2: SGHNT, YYREEE (reference sequence). CDR3 length equals 16 residues.

The clonotype was recovered from a woman between 40 and 55 years old with non-small cell lung cancer. J is TRBJ2-1 and V is TRBV5-4, with D possibly being TRBD2 (7 bases). Judging by the DNA end, TRBJ2-7 fits better; the J call may be wrong. The sequencing input was lung tumor tissue. The CDR3 region is CASSLSGGGAYNEQYF. CDR3 nucleotides: TGTGCCAGCAGCTTGAGCGGCGGGGGCGCCTACAATGAGCAGTACTTC.